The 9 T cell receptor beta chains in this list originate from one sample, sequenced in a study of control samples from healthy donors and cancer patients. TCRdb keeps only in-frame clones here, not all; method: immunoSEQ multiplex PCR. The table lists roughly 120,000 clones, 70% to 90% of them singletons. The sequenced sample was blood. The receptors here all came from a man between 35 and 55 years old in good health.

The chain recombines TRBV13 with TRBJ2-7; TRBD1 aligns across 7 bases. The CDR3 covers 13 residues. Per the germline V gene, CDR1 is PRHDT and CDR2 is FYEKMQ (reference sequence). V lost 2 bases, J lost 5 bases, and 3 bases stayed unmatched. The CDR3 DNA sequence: TGTGCCAGCAGCTTATCAGGGGGAGACGAGCAGTACTTC. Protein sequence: CASSLSGGDEQYF.

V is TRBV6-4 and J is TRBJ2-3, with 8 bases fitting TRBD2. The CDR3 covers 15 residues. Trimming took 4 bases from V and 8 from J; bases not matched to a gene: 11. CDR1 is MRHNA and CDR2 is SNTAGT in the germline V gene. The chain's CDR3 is CASSGSAGGIGTQYF. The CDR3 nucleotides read TGTGCCAGCAGTGGATCTGCGGGGGGTATCGGTACGCAGTATTTT.

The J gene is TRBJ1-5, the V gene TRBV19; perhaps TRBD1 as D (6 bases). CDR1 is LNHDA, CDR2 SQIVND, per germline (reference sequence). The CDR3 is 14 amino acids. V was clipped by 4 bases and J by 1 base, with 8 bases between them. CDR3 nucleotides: TGTGCCAGTAGTACAGGGGTGAGCAATCAGCCCCAGCATTTT. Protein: CASSTGVSNQPQHF.

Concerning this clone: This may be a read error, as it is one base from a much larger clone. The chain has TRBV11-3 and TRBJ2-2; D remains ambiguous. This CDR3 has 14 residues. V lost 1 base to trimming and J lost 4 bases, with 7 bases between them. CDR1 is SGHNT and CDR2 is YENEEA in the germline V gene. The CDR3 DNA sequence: TGTGCCAGCAGCTTAGGGGGTAGCACCGGGGAGCTGTTTTTT. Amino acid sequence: CASSLGGSTGELFF.

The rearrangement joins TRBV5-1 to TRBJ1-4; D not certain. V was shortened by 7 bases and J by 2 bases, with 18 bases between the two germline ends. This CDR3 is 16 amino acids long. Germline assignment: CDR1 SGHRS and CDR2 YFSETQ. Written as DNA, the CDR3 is TGCGCCAGCGCTCCGAGTTGGGCTCGTACTAATGAAAAACTGTTTTTT. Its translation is CASAPSWARTNEKLFF.

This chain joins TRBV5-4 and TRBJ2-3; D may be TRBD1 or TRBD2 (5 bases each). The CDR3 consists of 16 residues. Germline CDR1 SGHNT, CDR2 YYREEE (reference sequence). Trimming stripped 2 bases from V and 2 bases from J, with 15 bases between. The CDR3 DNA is TGTGCCAGCAGCTTTTCCCGGGACGGCTTCACAGATACGCAGTATTTT. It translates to CASSFSRDGFTDTQYF.

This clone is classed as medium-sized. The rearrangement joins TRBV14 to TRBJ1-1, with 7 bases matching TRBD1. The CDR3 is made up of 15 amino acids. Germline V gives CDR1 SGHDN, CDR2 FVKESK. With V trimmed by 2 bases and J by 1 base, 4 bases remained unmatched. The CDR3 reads CASSQLTGWNTEAFF. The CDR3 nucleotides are TGTGCCAGCAGCCAATTGACAGGGTGGAACACTGAAGCTTTCTTT.

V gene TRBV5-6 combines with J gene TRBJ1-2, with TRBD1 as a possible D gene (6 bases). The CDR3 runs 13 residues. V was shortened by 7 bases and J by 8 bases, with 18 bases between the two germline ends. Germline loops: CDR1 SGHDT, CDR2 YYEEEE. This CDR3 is CASFLGTGRGYTF. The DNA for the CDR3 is TGTGCCAGCTTCCTGGGCACAGGGCGCGGCTACACCTTC.

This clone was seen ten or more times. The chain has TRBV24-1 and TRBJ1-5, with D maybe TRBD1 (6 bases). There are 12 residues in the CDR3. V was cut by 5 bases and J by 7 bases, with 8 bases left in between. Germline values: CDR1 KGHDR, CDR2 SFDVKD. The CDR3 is CATSAGTQPQHF. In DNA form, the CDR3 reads TGTGCCACCAGTGCGGGGACACAGCCCCAGCATTTT.